This TCR beta chain derives from a study of blood T cell repertoires in COVID-19. Overall study context: From the United States, Italy and Spain came samples of acute and convalescent COVID-19.

Seattle's cohort entered during active infection and was followed longitudinally. V dropped 5 bases and J dropped 7; count of bases not matched to a gene: 10. This CDR3 comprises 15 residues. The V gene's germline CDR1 is LNHDA and CDR2 SQIVND (reference sequence). As originally analysed: Amplification from reference gene primers served as the basis for estimated nucleated cell counts. Sequenced by immunoSEQ multiplex PCR; TCRdb stores in-frame clones only, minus some. Clonal size and the V and J genes are those of that table, whereas D and trimming came from the DNA. This sample has approximately 250,000 clones, with approximately 88% found just once.

The rearrangement links TRBV19 to TRBJ1-2, with 10 bases fitting TRBD1. Sequencing was carried out using peripheral blood. The sequence derives from a woman in her 70s with COVID-19, enrolled during active disease. CDR3 nucleotide sequence: TGTGCCAGTAGTCTTTCCGGGACAGGGGCTTCTGGCTACACCTTC. Translation gives CASSLSGTGASGYTF.